This note documents a single TCR beta chain sequence. This sample is part of a study of blood T cells in healthy people across ages. The CDR3 loop spans 14 amino acids. Germline V gene lookup returns CDR1 SGHRS and CDR2 YFSETQ. Germline trimming cut 10 bases from V and 5 bases from J; bases unmatched to any gene: 13. A J-beta primer mix and a sample-barcoded 5' primer were used in a second PCR of roughly 7 to 12 cycles. TCRdb reprocessed the 5' RACE reads via MiXCR and lists one record per CDR3 protein. The data contain around 1,500,000 distinct CDR3 sequences, about 28% of them seen just once; the ten biggest clones take up roughly 8.2%. Donor samples were obtained from healthy Caucasian individuals from Russia, aged 6 to 90.

The chain employs TRBV5-1 and TRBJ2-5; 8 nucleotides match TRBD2. The source material was blood. This TCR came from a woman aged 25 to 39 in good health. The CDR3 region has the DNA TGCGCCGGATCGCGGAGCGGGGGCGATGAGACCCAGTACTTC. Protein: CAGSRSGGDETQYF.